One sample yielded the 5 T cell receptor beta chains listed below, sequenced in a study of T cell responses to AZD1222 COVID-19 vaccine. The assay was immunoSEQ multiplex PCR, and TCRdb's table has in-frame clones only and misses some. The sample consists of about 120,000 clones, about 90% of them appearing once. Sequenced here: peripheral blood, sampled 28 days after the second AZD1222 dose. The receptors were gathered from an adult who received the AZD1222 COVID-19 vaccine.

This chain's CDR3 is CASTPGGISYNEQFF. CDR3 nucleotide sequence: TGCGCCAGCACCCCTGGCGGGATCTCCTACAATGAGCAGTTCTTC. The V gene is TRBV5-1, the J gene TRBJ2-1, with D perhaps TRBD2 (6 bases). The germline V and J ends were trimmed by 6 bases and 0 bases, with 13 bases remaining between them. This CDR3 spans 15 amino acids. The germline CDR1 and CDR2 sequences are SGHRS and YFSETQ.

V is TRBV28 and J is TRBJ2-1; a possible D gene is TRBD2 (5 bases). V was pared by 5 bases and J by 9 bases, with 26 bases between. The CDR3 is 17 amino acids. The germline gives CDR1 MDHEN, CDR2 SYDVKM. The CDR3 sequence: CASSPTLRASITIEQFF. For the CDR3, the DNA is TGTGCCAGCAGTCCTACCCTCCGGGCTAGCATTACAATTGAGCAGTTCTTC.

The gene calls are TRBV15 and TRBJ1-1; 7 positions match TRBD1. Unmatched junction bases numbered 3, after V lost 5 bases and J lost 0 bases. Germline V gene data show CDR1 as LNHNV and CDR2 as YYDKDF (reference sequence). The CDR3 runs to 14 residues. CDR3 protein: CATSSDRVNTEAFF. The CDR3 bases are TGTGCCACCAGCTCAGACAGGGTGAACACTGAAGCTTTCTTT.

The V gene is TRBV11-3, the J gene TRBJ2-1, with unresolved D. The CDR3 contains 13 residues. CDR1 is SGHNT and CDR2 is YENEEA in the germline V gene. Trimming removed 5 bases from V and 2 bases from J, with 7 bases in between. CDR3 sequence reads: CASSLTAYNEQFF. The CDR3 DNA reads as TGTGCCAGCAGCCTAACAGCCTACAATGAGCAGTTCTTC. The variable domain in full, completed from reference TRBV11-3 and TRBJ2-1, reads EAGVVQSPRYKIIEKKQPVAFWCNPISGHNTLYWYLQNLGQGPELLIRYENEEAVDDSQLPKDRFSAERLKGVDSTLKIQPAELGDSAVYLCASSLTAYNEQFFGPGTRLTVL.

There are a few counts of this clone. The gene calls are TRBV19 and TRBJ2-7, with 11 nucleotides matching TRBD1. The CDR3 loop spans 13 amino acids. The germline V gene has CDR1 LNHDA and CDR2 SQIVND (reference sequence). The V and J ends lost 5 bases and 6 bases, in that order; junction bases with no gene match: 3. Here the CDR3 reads CASSPGTGGEQYF. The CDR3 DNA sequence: TGTGCCAGTAGTCCTGGGACAGGGGGCGAGCAGTACTTC.